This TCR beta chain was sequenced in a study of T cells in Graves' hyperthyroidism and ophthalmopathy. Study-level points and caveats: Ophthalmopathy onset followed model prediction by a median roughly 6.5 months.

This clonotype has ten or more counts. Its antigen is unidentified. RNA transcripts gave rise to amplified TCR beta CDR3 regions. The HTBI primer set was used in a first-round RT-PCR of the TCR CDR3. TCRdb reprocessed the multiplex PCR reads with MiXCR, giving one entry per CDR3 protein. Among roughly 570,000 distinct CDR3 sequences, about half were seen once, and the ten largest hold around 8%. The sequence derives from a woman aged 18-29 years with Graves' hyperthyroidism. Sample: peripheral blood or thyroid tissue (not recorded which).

The CDR3 loop reads CASSFGDSQPQHF. CDR3 sequence (DNA): TGCGCCAGCAGCTTTGGGGATAGTCAGCCCCAGCATTTT. J is TRBJ1-5 and V is TRBV5-1; D gene unclear. The CDR3 consists of 13 residues. Trimming shortened V by 2 bases and J by 6 bases, and 9 bases separated the two germline ends. Germline V gives CDR1 SGHRS, CDR2 YFSETQ.